This entry is about one T cell receptor (beta chain). These data come from a study of blood T cell repertoires in COVID-19. The J segment lost 5 bases and the V segment lost 4 bases, leaving 7 bases of the junction unmatched. Germline CDR1 SNHLY, CDR2 FYNNEI. This CDR3 contains 14 residues. The method was immunoSEQ multiplex PCR; TCRdb's version includes in-frame clones alone and lacks a portion of them. The repertoire holds approximately 88,000 clones, with roughly 80% as singletons. This chain joins TRBV2 and TRBJ1-1, with TRBD1 identical over 7 bases. The TCR sequence derives from a woman older than 75 with acute or convalescent COVID-19. Sequenced material: peripheral blood. The CDR3 loop is CASSVEGGMTEAFF. CDR3 coding DNA: TGTGCCAGCAGTGTTGAAGGGGGCATGACTGAAGCTTTCTTT.